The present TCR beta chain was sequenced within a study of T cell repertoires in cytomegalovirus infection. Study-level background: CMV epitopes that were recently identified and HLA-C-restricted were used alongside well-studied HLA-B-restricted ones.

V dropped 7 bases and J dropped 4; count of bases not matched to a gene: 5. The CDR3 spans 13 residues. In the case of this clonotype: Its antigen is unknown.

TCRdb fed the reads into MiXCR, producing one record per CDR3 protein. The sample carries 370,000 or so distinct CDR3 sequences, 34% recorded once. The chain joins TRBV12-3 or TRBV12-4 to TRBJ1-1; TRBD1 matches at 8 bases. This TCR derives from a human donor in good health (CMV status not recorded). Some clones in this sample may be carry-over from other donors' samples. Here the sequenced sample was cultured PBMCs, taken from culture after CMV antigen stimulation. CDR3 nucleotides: TGTGCCAGCACCCGGACAGGGACCACTGAAGCTTTCTTT. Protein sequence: CASTRTGTTEAFF.